The next 15 T cell receptor beta chains were all read from a single sample in a study of blood T cell repertoires in COVID-19. Clones were sequenced by immunoSEQ multiplex PCR, and TCRdb holds only the in-frame ones, with some missing. The repertoire has under 400,000 clones, about 87% of them found once; the top ten carry 1.5% to 2%. Sequencing was performed on peripheral blood. These receptors originate from a woman aged 25-40 years with COVID-19, enrolled during active disease.

This chain links TRBV5-5 with TRBJ1-1; D is uncertain. The V and J ends lost 1 base and 1 base respectively, with 11 bases between them. This CDR3 is built from 15 residues. The germline V gene encodes CDR1 SGHKS and CDR2 YYEKEE (reference sequence). CDR3 residues: CASSLSRQANTEAFF. The CDR3 nucleotides are TGTGCCAGCAGCTTGAGTCGTCAGGCGAACACTGAAGCTTTCTTT.

This chain connects TRBV6-4 to TRBJ1-1; D is perhaps TRBD1 (5 bases). Trimming left V 8 bases short and J 1 base short, with 20 bases between. The CDR3 is 16 amino acids. Germline V gene lookup returns CDR1 MRHNA and CDR2 SNTAGT. The CDR3 reads CASSRVKGMGNTEAFF. CDR3 in DNA: TGTGCCAGCTCAAGGGTAAAGGGGATGGGGAACACTGAAGCTTTCTTT.

The chain is built from TRBV24-1 and TRBJ1-4, with D unresolved. From germline, CDR1 is KGHDR and CDR2 SFDVKD. Deletions cut 3 bases from V and 8 bases from J, with 15 bases between. The CDR3 has 15 residues. The CDR3 nucleotides read TGTGCCACCAGTGATGCGGCAACCCCAAGCGAAAAACTGTTTTTT. Its translation: CATSDAATPSEKLFF.

The chain uses TRBV13 and TRBJ1-1; no firm D call. The V and J ends lost 4 bases and 4 bases respectively, with 10 bases between them. CDR3 length: 13 residues. Germline lookup yields CDR1 PRHDT and CDR2 FYEKMQ (reference sequence). CDR3 in DNA: TGTGCCAGCAGCTCGGGATGGGGCACTGAAGCTTTCTTT. It encodes CASSSGWGTEAFF.

The chain couples TRBV10-3 to TRBJ2-5, with 15 bases fitting TRBD2. V gave up 10 bases and J gave up 1 base; unmatched junction bases: 4. This CDR3 region has 15 residues. CDR1 ENHRY and CDR2 SYGVKD come from the germline V gene. The CDR3 DNA reads as TGTGCCACCGGACTAGCGGGGGGGTCCCAAGAGACCCAGTACTTC. Amino acid sequence: CATGLAGGSQETQYF.

The chain uses TRBV7-6 and TRBJ1-1; no reliable D call. Deletions cut 1 base from V and 0 bases from J, with 18 bases between. CDR1 is SGHVS and CDR2 is FNYEAQ in the germline V gene. This CDR3 comprises 18 residues. This CDR3 reads CASSLGRRVRLLNTEAFF. DNA for the CDR3: TGTGCCAGCAGCTTAGGGAGGAGGGTGAGACTTCTGAACACTGAAGCTTTCTTT.

This chain connects TRBV21-1 to TRBJ1-1; TRBD1, the table's D call, was not compared with the DNA. TRBV21-1 is a recognized pseudogene. CDR3 length: 14 residues. In nucleotides, the CDR3 is TGTGCCAGCAGCCTGGACAACATGAACACTGAAGCTTTCTTT. This codes for CASSLDNMNTEAFF.

In the case of this clone: Other DNA sequences within the sample encode an identical CDR3. The CDR3, as DNA: TGTGCCAGCAGTGAAGCCCGCAGGGGAGAGACCCAGTACTTC. As protein: CASSEARRGETQYF. The rearrangement links TRBV2 to TRBJ2-5; D is possibly TRBD1 (6 bases). There are 14 residues in the CDR3. Germline V CDR1 and CDR2: SNHLY, FYNNEI. V lost 0 bases and J 4 bases, leaving 9 bases between the germline ends.

The chain recombines TRBV7-9 with TRBJ1-3; D might be TRBD1 (5 bases). The germline CDR1 and CDR2 sequences are SEHNR and FQNEAQ (reference sequence). This CDR3 region has 14 residues. V was trimmed by 6 bases and J by 8 bases, leaving 17 bases between them. This chain's CDR3 is CASRGRGYEDTIYF. The CDR3, as DNA: TGTGCCAGCAGGGGCCGGGGGTATGAAGACACCATATATTTT.

This sequence joins TRBV4-2 and TRBJ1-4; 7 bases are shared with TRBD1. CDR3 length: 14 residues. Trimming at V came to 4 bases and at J to 4 bases, leaving 3 bases not matched to a gene. Germline V gene sequence: CDR1 LGHNA, CDR2 YNFKEQ. As DNA, the CDR3 is TGTGCCAGCAGCCTCGACAGGGATAATGAAAAACTGTTTTTT. Translation gives CASSLDRDNEKLFF.

The rearrangement links TRBV7-8 to TRBJ2-5, with 10 bases fitting TRBD2. Germline CDR1 and CDR2: SGHVS and FQNEAQ. Trimming took 5 bases from V and 1 from J; bases not matched to a gene: 10. The CDR3 is 17 residues long. The CDR3, as DNA: TGTGCCAGCAGCCCGGGATTACTAGCGGGGTTCCAAGAGACCCAGTACTTC. Translated: CASSPGLLAGFQETQYF.

This chain connects TRBV19 to TRBJ1-3; 7 positions match TRBD1. Looked up from germline, CDR1 is LNHDA and CDR2 is SQIVND (reference sequence). This CDR3 contains 14 residues. With V trimmed by 10 bases and J by 3 bases, 9 bases remained unmatched. The chain's CDR3 is CATGTDDFGNTIYF. The CDR3 bases are TGTGCCACCGGGACAGACGATTTTGGAAACACCATATATTTT. Combining the CDR3 with reference TRBV19 and TRBJ1-3 gives the whole variable domain DGGITQSPKYLFRKEGQNVTLSCEQNLNHDAMYWYRQDPGQGLRLIYYSQIVNDFQKGDIAEGYSVSREKKESFPLTVTSAQKNPTAFYLCATGTDDFGNTIYFGEGSWLTVV.

The chain employs TRBV6-6 and TRBJ2-5; the match to TRBD1 covers 11 bases. J was trimmed by 4 bases and V by 5 bases; bases with no gene match: 9. The CDR3 consists of 16 residues. Per germline, CDR1 MNHNY and CDR2 SVGAGI (reference sequence). The CDR3 DNA reads TGTGCCAGCAGTCGAGAGACCGGGACAGGGGGAGAGACCCAGTACTTC. Translating gives CASSRETGTGGETQYF.

This clone was seen more than once but under ten times. The chain recombines TRBV6-2 or TRBV6-3 with TRBJ1-2; TRBD1 aligns across 8 bases. Unmatched junction bases numbered 6, after V lost 5 bases and J lost 4 bases. The CDR3 extends over 14 amino acids. Germline CDR1 and CDR2: MNHEY and SVGEGT. CDR3 region: CASSGQGVSYGYTF. CDR3 nucleotides: TGTGCCAGCAGTGGACAGGGCGTGAGCTATGGCTACACCTTC.

This clone was observed a handful of times. The chain couples TRBV4-3 to TRBJ1-2; 9 bases agree with TRBD1. The CDR3 runs 17 residues. CDR1 and CDR2 from the germline V gene are LGHNA and YSLEER. Unmatched junction bases numbered 13, after V lost 1 base and J lost 7 bases. This CDR3 reads CASSQGGTGSLVGGYTF. The CDR3 nucleotides are TGCGCCAGCAGCCAAGGTGGGACAGGGTCTCTAGTTGGTGGCTACACCTTC.